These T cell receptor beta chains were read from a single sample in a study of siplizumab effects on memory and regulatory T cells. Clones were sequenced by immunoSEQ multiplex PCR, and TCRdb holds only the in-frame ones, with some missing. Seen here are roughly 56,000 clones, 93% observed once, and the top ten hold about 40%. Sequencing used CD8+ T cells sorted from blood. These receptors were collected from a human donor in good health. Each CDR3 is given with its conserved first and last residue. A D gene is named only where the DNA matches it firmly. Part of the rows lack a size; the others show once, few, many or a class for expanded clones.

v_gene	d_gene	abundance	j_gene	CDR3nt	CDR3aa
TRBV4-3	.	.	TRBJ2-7	TGCGCCAGCAGCCAAGAGGAACGGGGACTGACCTACGAGCAGTACTTC	CASSQEERGLTYEQYF
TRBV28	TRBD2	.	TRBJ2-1	TGTGCCAGCAGCAATAGCGGGAGCTCCTACAATGAGCAGTTCTTC	CASSNSGSSYNEQFF
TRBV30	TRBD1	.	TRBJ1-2	TGTGCCTGGAGTGGACAGGGGAACTATGGCTACACCTTC	CAWSGQGNYGYTF
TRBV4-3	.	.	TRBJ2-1	TGCGCCAGCAGCCAAGATAGGGGGGAGGACCCCCAGTTCTTC	CASSQDRGEDPQFF
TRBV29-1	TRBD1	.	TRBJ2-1	TGCAGCGCCGGGACAGGGGGTGTCCATGAGCAGTTCTTC	CSAGTGGVHEQFF
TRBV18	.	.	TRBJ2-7	TGTGCCAGCTCACCCTCGCGGGACAGCTCCTACGAGCAGTACTTC	CASSPSRDSSYEQYF
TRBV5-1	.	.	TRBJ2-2	TGCGCCAGCAGCTTCGAGGGGACCGGGGAGCTGTTTTTT	CASSFEGTGELFF
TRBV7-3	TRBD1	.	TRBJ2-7	TGTGCCAGCAGCTTAATATCGACAGGGCCTATTTCCGAGCAGTACTTC	CASSLISTGPISEQYF
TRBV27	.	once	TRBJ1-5	TGTGCCAGCAGTTTGGGGGGTTTCCATCAGCCCCAGCATTTT	CASSLGGFHQPQHF
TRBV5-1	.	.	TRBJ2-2	TGCGCCAGCAGCTTGGCCGTGAAGACCGGGGAGCTGTTTTTT	CASSLAVKTGELFF
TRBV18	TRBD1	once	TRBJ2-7	TGTGCCAGCTCCCCATTGGACAGGAGCTCCTACGAGCAGTACTTC	CASSPLDRSSYEQYF
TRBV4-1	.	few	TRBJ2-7	TGCGCCAGCAGCCAAGTCACCGCCCGGGCTGAAAACGAGCAGTACTTC	CASSQVTARAENEQYF
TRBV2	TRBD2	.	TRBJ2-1	TGTGCCAGCAGTGGGGGACTATACAATGAGCAGTTCTTC	CASSGGLYNEQFF
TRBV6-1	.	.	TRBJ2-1	TGTGCCAGCAGTGATTATAGTCTTATCGCGAATGAGCAGTTCTTC	CASSDYSLIANEQFF
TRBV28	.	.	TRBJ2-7	TGTGCCAGCAGCTTCGACGAGCAGTACTTC	CASSFDEQYF
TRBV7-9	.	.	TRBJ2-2	TGTGCCAGCAGCTTAGAACTAGACAAACCCGGGGAGCTGTTTTTT	CASSLELDKPGELFF
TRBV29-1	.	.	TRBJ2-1	TGCAGCGTTGAAGGTCGGGCGATTGAGCAGTTCTTC	CSVEGRAIEQFF
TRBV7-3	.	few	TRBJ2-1	TGTGCCAGCAGCTGGAGTTTGGCGTCCAATGAGCAGTTCTTC	CASSWSLASNEQFF
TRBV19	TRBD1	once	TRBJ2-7	TGTGCCATCAGCCGGGACAGCACCTACGAGCAGTACTTC	CAISRDSTYEQYF
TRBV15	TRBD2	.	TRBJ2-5	TGTGCCACCAGCGGTCTAGCGGGAGTCGAGACCCAGTACTTC	CATSGLAGVETQYF
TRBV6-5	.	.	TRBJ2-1	TGTGCCAGCAGTCAGTGGACAAGCTCCTACAATGAGCAGTTCTTC	CASSQWTSSYNEQFF
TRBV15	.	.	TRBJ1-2	TGTGCCACCAGACCACGGGTCCCCACTAACTATGGCTACACCTTC	CATRPRVPTNYGYTF
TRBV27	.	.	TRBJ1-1	TGTGCCAGCAGTTTATCAGGGGAGATCTCTGAAGCTTTCTTT	CASSLSGEISEAFF